The rows below give T cell receptor beta chains drawn from one sample of a study of blood T cells in healthy people across ages. TCRdb ran MiXCR on the 5' RACE reads and lists one entry per CDR3 protein. Of about 1.8 million distinct CDR3 sequences listed, about 49% are singletons. The sequencing input was blood. The origin of the receptors is a woman aged 40 to 50 in good health. Each CDR3 is given with its conserved first and last residue. Each record gives: V gene, J gene, CDR3 protein.

>TRBV5-1|TRBJ1-5
CASSCGQPGQPQHF
>TRBV20-1|TRBJ2-3
CSAQRDTANTQYF
>TRBV6-5|TRBJ2-3
CAPEGGGLLDTQYF
>TRBV9|TRBJ2-4
CASSPRPGGDIQYF
>TRBV12-3/TRBV12-4|TRBJ2-7
CASSLFEGGEQYF
>TRBV18|TRBJ1-4
CASSPKGTTNEKLFF
>TRBV15|TRBJ2-3
CATSTPFGAAGGPGDTQYF
>TRBV4-2|TRBJ2-1
CASSQTLAGAYNEQFF
>TRBV25-1|TRBJ1-2
CASRGGRDRNYGYTF
>TRBV11-2|TRBJ1-2
CASSLSVVSYGYTF
>TRBV15|TRBJ2-7
CATSGRQRRNEQYF
>TRBV20-1|TRBJ2-1
CSARVSGGLSSYNEQFF
>TRBV6-1|TRBJ2-7
CASSEVDTIYEQYF
>TRBV23-1|TRBJ2-7
CASSQSNGIRVEQYF
>TRBV20-1|TRBJ2-3
CSARAVGGLADTQYF
>TRBV3-1|TRBJ2-4
CASSNPSGGRNIQYF
>TRBV6-6|TRBJ2-4
CASSYSTEAKNIQYF
>TRBV4-3|TRBJ2-3
CASSRSPSGATSTDTQYF
>TRBV6-1|TRBJ2-5
CASRRDALGETQYF
>TRBV7-2|TRBJ2-4
CASSLGGKNIQYF
>TRBV6-5|TRBJ1-4
CASSYSGIGNEKLFF
>TRBV6-5|TRBJ2-7
CASRIDSGPFYEQYF
>TRBV7-2|-
CASSWRYYEQYF
>TRBV4-1|TRBJ2-6
CASSQVEGAGANVLTF
>TRBV20-1|TRBJ1-6
CSASWGRGRSPLHF
>TRBV7-2|TRBJ1-5
CASSRDRGGNQPQHF
>TRBV28|TRBJ2-2
CASSLGGRGTTGELFF
>TRBV5-1|TRBJ1-1
CASSWRGHPNTEAFF
>TRBV6-5|TRBJ2-1
CASSYDKSSYNEQFF
>TRBV2|TRBJ2-7
CASTPTGTSGYEQYF
>TRBV27|TRBJ1-6
CASSFWGQGHSPLHF
>TRBV4-1|TRBJ2-1
CASSQTRLTRYNEQFF
>TRBV7-2|TRBJ1-1
CASSLDYSSTEAFF
>TRBV29-1|TRBJ2-7
CSVEEGRRNSYEQYF
>TRBV20-1|-
CSATTTGLASETQYF
>TRBV4-2|TRBJ2-7
CASSQVERGSYEQYF
>TRBV12-3/TRBV12-4|TRBJ2-7
CASSSGTSGTYEQYF
>TRBV27|TRBJ1-2
CASSFGIRGGFYGYTF
>TRBV25-1|TRBJ2-7
CASSERQMSSYEQYF
>TRBV20-1|TRBJ2-1
CSALEINRGGNEQFF
>TRBV7-3|-
CASSLRYSETQYF
>TRBV7-2|TRBJ2-5
CASSFDRQGRKYF
>TRBV29-1|TRBJ2-5
CSVAMGMETQYF
>TRBV6-5|TRBJ2-5
CASSYFGSQETQYF
>TRBV29-1|TRBJ2-3
CSVQGLAGATDTQYF
>TRBV6-5|-
CASSSWTGDYEQYF
>TRBV2|TRBJ2-5
CASTTRGIQETQYF
>TRBV20-1|TRBJ2-5
CSAMDRGAQTQYF
>TRBV12-3/TRBV12-4|TRBJ2-5
CASSLSSGGPETQYF
>TRBV18|TRBJ1-5
CASSSDRVRNQPQHF